One sample yielded the 28 T cell receptor beta chains listed below, sequenced in a study of radiation and T cells in renal cell carcinoma. The time point: blood 2 weeks post-SBRT. The treatment was: 15 Gy SBRT to primary tumor, nephrectomy 4 weeks later. This table comes from immunoSEQ multiplex PCR, and its TCRdb copy is limited to in-frame clones, with some not included. The sample includes tens of thousands of clones, about 86% of them seen just once. The sample was blood, taken from a patient whose treatment included radiotherapy and nephrectomy. The receptors originated from a woman aged 45-59 years with renal cell carcinoma.

A note on this clone: Other DNA sequences in the same sample also yield this CDR3. The chain joins TRBV7-2 to TRBJ2-7; D may match TRBD1 or TRBD2 (5 bases each). The V gene lost 3 bases and the J gene lost 4 bases, with 10 bases spanning the gap. Germline V gene data show CDR1 as SGHTA and CDR2 as FQGNSA. The CDR3 sequence is 13 residues long. The CDR3 reads CASSLGVSYEQYF. CDR3 bases: TGTGCCAGCAGCTTGGGGGTTAGTTACGAGCAGTACTTC.

The chain joins TRBV18 to TRBJ1-6, with 9 bases fitting TRBD1. CDR1 KGHSH and CDR2 LQKENI come from the germline V gene. Losses at the gene ends were 3 bases for V and 10 bases for J; bases not matched to a gene: 10. The CDR3 length is 16 residues. DNA of the CDR3: TGTGCCAGCTCACCGAGTGGACAGGGGATGAGGTCACCCCTCCACTTT. This sequence encodes CASSPSGQGMRSPLHF. The variable domain in full, with the rest retrieved from reference TRBV18 and TRBJ1-6, is NAGVMQNPRHLVRRRGQEARLRCSPMKGHSHVYWYRQLPEEGLKFMVYLQKENIIDESGMPKERFSAEFPKEGPSILRIQQVVRGDSAAYFCASSPSGQGMRSPLHFGNGTRLTVT.

The V gene is TRBV30, the J gene TRBJ2-1; D not certain. The germline gives CDR1 GTSNPN, CDR2 SVGIG (reference sequence). The CDR3 runs 13 residues. V was clipped by 2 bases and J by 5 bases, with 10 bases between them. In nucleotides, the CDR3 is TGTGCCTGGAGTAGGAACAGAAACAATGAGCAGTTCTTC. Translation gives CAWSRNRNNEQFF.

The chain joins TRBV5-1 to TRBJ2-3; D is unresolved. Germline V gene lookup returns CDR1 SGHRS and CDR2 YFSETQ. The germline V and J ends were trimmed by 7 bases and 2 bases, with 17 bases remaining between them. The CDR3 is 15 residues long. The CDR3 protein is CASQTGQSDTDTQYF. The CDR3 DNA reads as TGCGCCAGCCAAACCGGGCAGTCAGACACAGATACGCAGTATTTT.

This clone was found once. The chain uses TRBV9 and TRBJ1-2; D is unclear. The ends were cut back, 0 bases at V and 0 bases at J, with 12 bases in the middle. Germline lookup yields CDR1 SGDLS and CDR2 YYNGEE. The CDR3 has 16 residues. The CDR3 DNA reads TGTGCCAGCAGCGTAGATCGATCAGGCGCTAACTATGGCTACACCTTC. Protein: CASSVDRSGANYGYTF. The whole variable domain, remainder taken from reference TRBV9 and TRBJ1-2, is DSGVTQTPKHLITATGQRVTLRCSPRSGDLSVYWYQQSLDQGLQFLIQYYNGEERAKGNILERFSAQQFPDLHSELNLSSLELGDSALYFCASSVDRSGANYGYTFGSGTRLTVV.

Only a few counts were recorded for this clone. V gene TRBV27 combines with J gene TRBJ2-2, with D uncertain. This CDR3 spans 15 amino acids. Trimming removed 2 bases at V and 2 bases at J, with 9 bases between. Germline CDR1 and CDR2: MNHEY and SMNVEV (reference sequence). Here the CDR3 DNA reads TGTGCCAGCAGTTTAGCATGGATAAACACCGGGGAGCTGTTTTTT. Translating gives CASSLAWINTGELFF.

This chain uses TRBV28 with TRBJ2-1; D may be TRBD1 or TRBD2 (6 bases each). The V gene lost 2 bases and the J gene lost 8 bases, with 19 bases spanning the gap. Per germline, CDR1 MDHEN and CDR2 SYDVKM. There are 16 residues in the CDR3. As DNA, the CDR3 is TGTGCCAGCAGTTTAATCAGGGGCCTAGCGTCGGATGAGCAGTTCTTC. Translation: CASSLIRGLASDEQFF.

CDR3 sequence: CASSLVGLDSGNTIYF. The CDR3 DNA reads TGCGCCAGCAGCTTAGTAGGACTGGACTCTGGAAACACCATATATTTT. The chain employs TRBV5-1 and TRBJ1-3; D gene uncertain. The CDR3 totals 16 residues. The V gene's germline CDR1 is SGHRS and CDR2 YFSETQ. V was shortened by 2 bases and J by 0 bases, with 12 bases between the two germline ends.

This clone has only a few counts. The chain is built from TRBV15 and TRBJ1-2, with a possible D match to TRBD1 (6 bases). The ends were cut back, 0 bases at V and 7 bases at J, with 15 bases in the middle. The CDR3 sequence is 15 residues long. The V gene's germline CDR1 is LNHNV and CDR2 YYDKDF (reference sequence). The CDR3 loop is CATSRDPGAVSGYTF. CDR3 nucleotides: TGTGCCACCAGCAGAGATCCAGGGGCAGTTAGTGGCTACACCTTC.

The V call is TRBV4-3, the J call TRBJ2-2; no definite D call. Germline values: CDR1 LGHNA, CDR2 YSLEER. The CDR3 spans 14 residues. V gave up 0 bases and J gave up 4 bases, with 6 bases separating them. In DNA form, the CDR3 reads TGCGCCAGCAGCCAAGACAGGCGCACCGGGGAGCTGTTTTTT. This codes for CASSQDRRTGELFF.

This chain connects TRBV19 to TRBJ1-1; 8 bases match TRBD1. This CDR3 has 13 residues. After removal of 7 bases from V and 1 base from J, the junction contained 2 bases not matched to a gene. Germline CDR1 is LNHDA and CDR2 is SQIVND (reference sequence). The CDR3 region is CASTDRGNTEAFF. CDR3 coding DNA: TGTGCCAGTACAGACAGGGGGAACACTGAAGCTTTCTTT.

This chain connects TRBV19 to TRBJ2-4, with 7 bases matching TRBD2. The CDR3 runs 17 residues. V gave up 3 bases and J gave up 0 bases; unmatched junction bases: 8. Per germline, CDR1 LNHDA and CDR2 SQIVND (reference sequence). The CDR3 reads CASSIRLAEIAKNIQYF. Written as DNA, the CDR3 is TGTGCCAGTAGTATCAGGCTAGCGGAGATAGCCAAAAACATTCAGTACTTC.

The sample holds a few counts of this clone. The chain links TRBV7-2 to TRBJ2-7; TRBD2 matches at 7 bases. Germline CDR1 and CDR2: SGHTA and FQGNSA. Losses at the gene ends were 5 bases for V and 7 bases for J; bases not matched to a gene: 14. The CDR3 has 15 residues. As DNA, the CDR3 is TGTGCCAGCAGCCCAGAAGAGGCGGGAGTCGGGGAGCAGTACTTC. Its protein is CASSPEEAGVGEQYF.

The CDR3 spells CASSVGAGSYNEQFF. CDR3 coding DNA: TGTGCCAGTAGCGTGGGCGCGGGCTCCTACAATGAGCAGTTCTTC. The chain links TRBV19 to TRBJ2-1; TRBD2 is a possible D gene (5 bases). The CDR3 has 15 amino acids. Trimming left V 6 bases short and J 0 bases short, with 12 bases between. The germline gives CDR1 LNHDA, CDR2 SQIVND (reference sequence).

This sequence joins TRBV18 and TRBJ2-7, with D tentatively TRBD2 (5 bases). In germline, CDR1 is KGHSH, CDR2 LQKENI. This CDR3 has 14 residues. The germline V and J ends were trimmed by 6 bases and 1 base, with 13 bases remaining between them. The CDR3 DNA reads TGTGCCAGCTCGCCCAGCGGTTTATCCTACGAGCAGTACTTC. The encoded protein is CASSPSGLSYEQYF.

V gene TRBV5-1 combines with J gene TRBJ2-1; the D is unclear. The germline V gene has CDR1 SGHRS and CDR2 YFSETQ. The CDR3 extends over 11 amino acids. V was pared by 1 base and J by 9 bases, with 5 bases between. The CDR3 sequence: CASSLPGEQFF. The CDR3 DNA is TGCGCCAGCAGCTTGCCGGGTGAGCAGTTCTTC.

V and J are TRBV4-3 and TRBJ1-4; D is unresolved. The V end was cut by 4 bases, the J end by 5 bases, with 17 bases between. The CDR3 consists of 16 residues. Germline-derived CDR1 and CDR2 are LGHNA and YSLEER. The CDR3 DNA follows: TGCGCCAGCAGCCCGTTAAGTCTCCGGGCGAATGAAAAACTGTTTTTT. It codes for CASSPLSLRANEKLFF.

The rearrangement uses TRBV6-4 and TRBJ1-5, with TRBD1 as a possible D gene (5 bases). Germline CDR1 and CDR2: MRHNA and SNTAGT. The CDR3 is 13 amino acids. Trimming pared 11 bases from V and 8 bases from J, leaving 19 bases between. The CDR3 nucleotides are TGTGCCCCCCACGCGGGGGTAGTGGAGCCCCAGCATTTT. Translation gives CAPHAGVVEPQHF.

The chain has TRBV10-3 and TRBJ1-1, with 7 bases that match TRBD1. Germline CDR1 is ENHRY and CDR2 is SYGVKD. V shed 5 bases, J shed 5 bases, and the junction held 8 bases outside the gene matches. This CDR3 contains 14 residues. The CDR3 region is CAISRQGKDTEAFF. For the CDR3, the DNA is TGTGCCATCAGTAGACAGGGCAAGGATACTGAAGCTTTCTTT.

Only one count was recorded for this clone. The rearrangement links TRBV5-1 to TRBJ2-5, with TRBD2 matching over 9 bases. Looked up from germline, CDR1 is SGHRS and CDR2 is YFSETQ. The CDR3 covers 15 residues. V trimming: 1 base; J trimming: 5 bases; junction bases outside the gene matches: 6. The CDR3 protein is CASSLLASGKETQYF. The CDR3 DNA reads as TGCGCCAGCAGCTTGTTGGCTAGCGGGAAGGAGACCCAGTACTTC. Full variable domain (missing parts from reference TRBV5-1 and TRBJ2-5): KAGVTQTPRYLIKTRGQQVTLSCSPISGHRSVSWYQQTPGQGLQFLFEYFSETQRNKGNFPGRFSGRQFSNSRSEMNVSTLELGDSALYLCASSLLASGKETQYFGPGTRLLVL.

The rearrangement links TRBV28 to TRBJ2-1, with a possible D match to TRBD2 (6 bases). CDR3 length: 14 amino acids. Per the germline V gene, CDR1 is MDHEN and CDR2 is SYDVKM. Trimming removed 7 bases from V and 7 bases from J, with 17 bases in between. The CDR3, as DNA: TGTGCCAGCACCATACGGGAGCTGGGGAATGAGCAGTTCTTC. This codes for CASTIRELGNEQFF.

The count of this clone is one. The chain couples TRBV30 to TRBJ2-7; D may match TRBD1 or TRBD2 (5 bases each). The CDR3 loop spans 13 amino acids. The V gene lost 7 bases and the J gene lost 1 base, with 14 bases spanning the gap. The germline CDR1 and CDR2 sequences are GTSNPN and SVGIG (reference sequence). Here the CDR3 DNA reads TGTGCCTATTGGGGGATGAGATCCTACGAGCAGTACTTC. Translated, it gives CAYWGMRSYEQYF.

This chain joins TRBV5-4 and TRBJ1-4, with TRBD1 as a possible D gene (6 bases). Germline CDR1 SGHNT, CDR2 YYREEE (reference sequence). The CDR3 contains 15 residues. With 0 bases removed from V and 7 bases from J, the gap between germline ends came to 13 bases. For the CDR3, the DNA is TGTGCCAGCAGCTTGGCCGCGGGGGGCGGTGAAAAACTGTTTTTT. Protein sequence: CASSLAAGGGEKLFF.

The chain joins TRBV10-3 to TRBJ1-2; no clear D gene. Germline assignment: CDR1 ENHRY and CDR2 SYGVKD. V dropped 6 bases and J dropped 4 bases, with 12 bases sitting between them. The CDR3 extends over 13 amino acids. The CDR3, as DNA: TGTGCCATCAGGGAGGGCGCGGTCTATGGCTACACCTTC. This translates into CAIREGAVYGYTF.

The chain employs TRBV19 and TRBJ2-3; D gene uncertain. The CDR3 sequence is 15 residues long. V was clipped by 5 bases and J by 0 bases, with 12 bases between them. The germline gives CDR1 LNHDA, CDR2 SQIVND (reference sequence). CDR3 sequence reads: CASSDGISSTDTQYF. Written as DNA, the CDR3 is TGTGCCAGTAGTGATGGAATCTCTAGCACAGATACGCAGTATTTT. The full variable domain, its missing parts supplied by reference TRBV19 and TRBJ2-3, is DGGITQSPKYLFRKEGQNVTLSCEQNLNHDAMYWYRQDPGQGLRLIYYSQIVNDFQKGDIAEGYSVSREKKESFPLTVTSAQKNPTAFYLCASSDGISSTDTQYFGPGTRLTVL.

The chain uses TRBV18 and TRBJ1-5, with D unresolved. The CDR3 loop spans 15 amino acids. The V end lost 3 bases, the J end lost 3 bases, and 12 bases lay between the germline ends. The germline CDR1 and CDR2 sequences are KGHSH and LQKENI. The CDR3 nucleotides read TGTGCCAGCTCACCCAGCACACCGAACAATCAGCCCCAGCATTTT. Encoded protein: CASSPSTPNNQPQHF.

The chain recombines TRBV14 with TRBJ2-3, with D perhaps matching TRBD1 (6 bases). The CDR3 length is 13 residues. Germline V gene lookup returns CDR1 SGHDN and CDR2 FVKESK. The germline V and J ends were trimmed by 6 bases and 4 bases, with 11 bases remaining between them. The CDR3 sequence is CASSLQGPDTQYF. The CDR3 region has the DNA TGTGCCAGCAGTCTACAGGGACCAGATACGCAGTATTTT.

This clone has just a few counts. CDR3 nucleotide sequence: TGTGCCAGCAGCCAAGATCTTATGGCAGTTAACACTGAAGCTTTCTTT. Protein: CASSQDLMAVNTEAFF. The rearrangement uses TRBV14 and TRBJ1-1; D is unresolved. The CDR3 has 16 amino acids. Per the germline V gene, CDR1 is SGHDN and CDR2 is FVKESK. Trimming pared 0 bases from V and 2 bases from J, leaving 13 bases between.